The T cell receptor beta chain described here comes from a study of blood T cell repertoires in COVID-19 (dated by TCRdb to 2020 to 2022). Background for the entire study: Samples from collaborators originated in the United States, Italy and Spain and spanned both the acute and convalescent phases of COVID-19. The samples were drawn from the first 160 participants of the ongoing ImmuneRACE study and from 1,254 subjects provided by 6 global collaborators. The prospective study material was composed of cDNA or gDNA derived from T cells, B-cell-depleted T cells, or PBMCs. Where available, HLA class I and class II types were obtained from metadata supplied by the sample provider rather than from assay-based typing. A freely available public database, intended as a resource for researchers studying the immune response to SARS-CoV-2, is where the repertoires were released. Subjects who had been exposed to COVID-19, were actively infected with it, or had recovered from it provided the deeply sampled blood TCRbeta repertoires that made up the dataset. Sample metadata almost always included a de-identified subject ID, COVID-19 status, age in years and sex. Study-wide conclusions, independent of this receptor: The amount of clinical and demographic metadata varied by source and participant and was provided uncurated.

The immunoSEQ Assay, a bias-controlled multiplex PCR, was used to amplify TCRbeta CDR3 regions from genomic DNA. The paper's data handling went like this. Within the assay, amplification of reference gene primers was used to estimate how many nucleated cells each sample contained. To quantify the absolute abundance of each unique TCRbeta CDR3 rearrangement, sequence reads were collapsed and filtered. For each sample, productive Simpson clonality was calculated as the square root of Simpson's diversity index across productive rearrangements. Drawn from immuneACCESS, this table holds only the in-frame rearrangements with V and J called that TCRdb kept. Clones are partly lost; checked studies trace under half to an unresolved V gene and leave the rest unexplained. Clone size and the V and J calls come from that table; the DNA yielded D and trimming. The table for this sample lists more than 200,000 clones; over 75% of them were counted only once. The top ten constitute about 1.7% of the sample.

Regarding this clone: Its antigen is not yet known. Per-base quality was not reported, and no clone a single base away is much larger than it.

The germline V gene gives CDR1 as SGHRS and CDR2 as YFSETQ. V lost 4 bases and J lost 0 bases, and the count of bases not matched to a germline gene is 9. There are 17 amino acids in the CDR3, from cysteine to phenylalanine inclusive. Of the read, only the CDR3 DNA is kept; its 51 bases are in frame from base 1. Enrolling through a virtual design, the prospective study's participants ranged in age from roughly 18 to 89 years and lived across 20 to 25 United States geographic areas. In the prospective study, participants were assigned to cohorts based on the clinical history participants reported in a screening survey and a study questionnaire. ImmuneRACE Cohort 3 recovered participants were defined by two consecutive negative NP/OP PCR tests, healthcare professional clearance, or symptom resolution. Mobile phlebotomists in the prospective study collected whole blood, serum and a nasopharyngeal or oropharyngeal swab from every participant. Over an approximately 2-month period, participants in the prospective study had the option of providing additional blood draws and questionnaires. Before DNA extraction, blood samples from the prospective study were shipped at room temperature or frozen.

The receptor chain draws on TRBV5-1 and TRBJ1-1, with 10 bases in between that match TRBD1. Sequencing used PBMCs or T cells enriched from blood (not recorded which). This TCR was sampled from a man aged 35-49 years who had recovered from COVID-19. The nucleotides are TGCGCCAGCAGCCCTGGGACAGGGGATGTTATGAACACTGAAGCTTTCTTT. Translated, this gives CASSPGTGDVMNTEAFF.